Reported below is one T cell receptor (beta chain). This CDR3 is built from 14 residues. Trimming left V 0 bases short and J 2 bases short, with 8 bases between. Per germline, CDR1 MNHEY and CDR2 SVGAGI. The data are from a study of T cell changes during pregnancy in multiple sclerosis. Sequencing was performed with immunoSEQ multiplex PCR; in TCRdb, only in-frame clones are kept and a portion is missing. The repertoire has over 60,000 clones, 91% of them found once; the top ten carry about 0.3%. The TCR originated in a female donor in good health, enrolled as a control in a pregnancy study. Sequencing was performed on CD4+ T cells from peripheral blood mononuclear cells, taken in the third trimester of pregnancy. The gene calls are TRBV6-5 and TRBJ2-7; D not certain. CDR3: CASSYSFPAYEQYF. The CDR3 DNA reads as TGTGCCAGCAGTTACTCGTTTCCGGCCTACGAGCAGTACTTC.